A selection of T cell receptor beta chains follows, all from one sample in a study of cytomegalovirus exposure and HLA in healthy donors. The assay was immunoSEQ multiplex PCR, and TCRdb's table has in-frame clones only and misses some. Listed are 100,000 to 150,000 clones; around 1.5% falls within the top ten. The specimen sequenced was PBMCs. The receptor set was obtained from a woman in her thirties or forties in good health and CMV-seronegative. CDR3s include the opening cysteine and the closing phenylalanine or tryptophan. Fields, in order: J gene, V gene, D gene, CDR3 DNA, CDR3 protein. The D gene is left open where the match is weak.

J gene: TRBJ2-3
V gene: TRBV6-6
D gene: TRBD2
CDR3 DNA: TGTGCCAGCAGTCGGACTAGCGACGGCACAGATACGCAGTATTTT
CDR3 protein: CASSRTSDGTDTQYF

J gene: TRBJ2-1
V gene: TRBV23-1
D gene: NA
CDR3 DNA: TGCGCCAGCAGTCACAGTAATGGGCGGAGGATGGGCCATGAGCAGTTCTTC
CDR3 protein: CASSHSNGRRMGHEQFF

J gene: TRBJ2-5
V gene: TRBV2
D gene: NA
CDR3 DNA: TGTGCCAGCAGTCAAGGACAGTGGGCGCCCCAGTACTTC
CDR3 protein: CASSQGQWAPQYF

J gene: TRBJ1-5
V gene: TRBV7-2
D gene: TRBD1
CDR3 DNA: TGTGCCAGCAGCTTAGGGACAGGGGGCAGTCAGCCCCAGCATTTT
CDR3 protein: CASSLGTGGSQPQHF

J gene: TRBJ1-2
V gene: TRBV28
D gene: TRBD1
CDR3 DNA: TGTGCCAGCAGCCAACAGGGGTTGGCCAACTATGGCTACACCTTC
CDR3 protein: CASSQQGLANYGYTF

J gene: TRBJ2-1
V gene: TRBV10-3
D gene: TRBD2
CDR3 DNA: TGTGCCATCAGTGGAAGCGGGGATAACAATGAGCAGTTCTTC
CDR3 protein: CAISGSGDNNEQFF

J gene: TRBJ1-6
V gene: TRBV7-2
D gene: TRBD1
CDR3 DNA: TGTGCCAGCAGCTTATGGTGGCGACAGGGCTCCTATAATTCACCCCTCCACTTT
CDR3 protein: CASSLWWRQGSYNSPLHF

J gene: TRBJ1-1
V gene: TRBV13
D gene: NA
CDR3 DNA: TGTGCCAGCAGCTTCCGGACAGTCAACACTGAAGCTTTCTTT
CDR3 protein: CASSFRTVNTEAFF

J gene: TRBJ1-5
V gene: TRBV10-3
D gene: NA
CDR3 DNA: TGTGCCATCAGTGAGTCGAACTGGCAGCCCCAGCATTTT
CDR3 protein: CAISESNWQPQHF

J gene: TRBJ2-3
V gene: TRBV5-1
D gene: TRBD2
CDR3 DNA: TGCGCCAGCAGCGGGCGGGGGGCCCGCACAGATACGCAGTATTTT
CDR3 protein: CASSGRGARTDTQYF

J gene: TRBJ2-1
V gene: TRBV5-4
D gene: NA
CDR3 DNA: TGTGCCAGCAGCTTGGGGGCAGGGTTCATGAATGAGCAGTTCTTC
CDR3 protein: CASSLGAGFMNEQFF